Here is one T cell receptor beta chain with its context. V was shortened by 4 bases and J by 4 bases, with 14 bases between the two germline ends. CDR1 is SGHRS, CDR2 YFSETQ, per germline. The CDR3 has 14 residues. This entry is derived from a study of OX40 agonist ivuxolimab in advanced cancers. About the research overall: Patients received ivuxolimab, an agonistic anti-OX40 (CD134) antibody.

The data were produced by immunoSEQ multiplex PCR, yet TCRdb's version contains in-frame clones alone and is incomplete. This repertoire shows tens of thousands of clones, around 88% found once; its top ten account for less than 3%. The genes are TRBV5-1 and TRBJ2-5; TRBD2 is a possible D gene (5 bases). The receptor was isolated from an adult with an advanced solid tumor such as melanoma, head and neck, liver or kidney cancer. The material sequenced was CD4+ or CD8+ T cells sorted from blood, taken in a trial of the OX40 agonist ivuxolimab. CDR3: CASSPLSARETQYF. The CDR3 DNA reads TGCGCCAGCAGCCCCCTTAGCGCGCGAGAGACCCAGTACTTC. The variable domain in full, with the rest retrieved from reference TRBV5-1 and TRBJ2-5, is KAGVTQTPRYLIKTRGQQVTLSCSPISGHRSVSWYQQTPGQGLQFLFEYFSETQRNKGNFPGRFSGRQFSNSRSEMNVSTLELGDSALYLCASSPLSARETQYFGPGTRLLVL.